These 14 T cell receptor beta chains were sequenced from one sample in a study of blood T cell repertoires in COVID-19. TCRdb keeps only in-frame clones here, not all; method: immunoSEQ multiplex PCR. This sample carries some 210,000 clones, 92% of them seen once, and the ten largest clones take around 1.2%. The material sequenced was peripheral blood. These receptors all stem from a man under 40 with acute or convalescent COVID-19.

This sequence joins TRBV7-9 and TRBJ2-2, with a possible D match to TRBD1 (5 bases). This CDR3 comprises 15 residues. The V gene's germline CDR1 is SEHNR and CDR2 FQNEAQ (reference sequence). Trimming stripped 10 bases from V and 0 bases from J, with 15 bases between. The CDR3 sequence is CAIPGQVANTGELFF. CDR3 in DNA: TGTGCCATCCCAGGGCAAGTCGCGAACACCGGGGAGCTGTTTTTT.

This chain's CDR3 is CASSDSKRMVWRVDEQYF. In nucleotides, the CDR3 is TGTGCCAGCAGTGACTCGAAAAGGATGGTTTGGAGGGTCGACGAGCAGTACTTC. The chain carries TRBV6-4 and TRBJ2-7; possible D gene TRBD2, 6 bases. The germline gives CDR1 MRHNA, CDR2 SNTAGT. The CDR3 sequence is 18 residues long. V dropped 0 bases and J dropped 5 bases, with 23 bases sitting between them.

This chain connects TRBV2 to TRBJ1-6; 8 bases map to TRBD1. Germline CDR1 is SNHLY and CDR2 is FYNNEI. There are 14 residues in the CDR3. The J segment lost 7 bases and the V segment lost 4 bases, leaving 3 bases of the junction unmatched. This CDR3 reads CASSADRANSPLHF. The DNA for the CDR3 is TGTGCCAGCAGTGCGGACAGGGCAAATTCACCCCTCCACTTT. The variable domain in full, completed from reference TRBV2 and TRBJ1-6, reads EPEVTQTPSHQVTQMGQEVILRCVPISNHLYFYWYRQILGQKVEFLVSFYNNEISEKSEIFDDQFSVERPDGSNFTLKIRSTKLEDSAMYFCASSADRANSPLHFGNGTRLTVT.

J is TRBJ2-3 and V is TRBV2, with 10 nucleotides matching TRBD2. The junction had 11 bases not matched to a gene; V was cut back by 6 bases and J by 2 bases. The CDR3 consists of 17 residues. CDR1 is SNHLY, CDR2 FYNNEI, per germline. The CDR3 protein is CASSDSRGLANTDTQYF. For the CDR3, the DNA is TGTGCCAGCAGCGACTCGCGGGGACTAGCGAACACAGATACGCAGTATTTT.

V is TRBV20-1 and J is TRBJ1-5; D gene ambiguous. The V gene lost 3 bases and the J gene lost 3 bases, with 9 bases spanning the gap. There are 13 residues in the CDR3. CDR1 DFQATT and CDR2 SNEGSKA come from the germline V gene (reference sequence). The CDR3 is CSASRVFNQPQHF. The CDR3 DNA reads TGCAGTGCTAGTCGTGTTTTCAATCAGCCCCAGCATTTT.

This clone was observed once. The chain couples TRBV30 to TRBJ1-2; D gene uncertain. Germline CDR1 reads GTSNPN; CDR2 reads SVGIG (reference sequence). The CDR3 is 12 amino acids. The CDR3 nucleotides read TGTGTCGGGGTGCGGGCAGTCTATGGCTACACCTTC. Translating it yields CVGVRAVYGYTF. The full variable domain, rest sourced from reference TRBV30 and TRBJ1-2, is SQTIHQWPATLVQPVGSPLSLECTVEGTSNPNLYWYRQAAGRGLQLLFYSVGIGQISSEVPQNLSASRPQDRQFILSSKKLLLSDSGFYLCVGVRAVYGYTFGSGTRLTVV.

This clone was seen more than once but under ten times. The rearrangement links TRBV7-9 to TRBJ1-1; perhaps TRBD1 as D (6 bases). V lost 5 bases and J 1 base, leaving 17 bases between the germline ends. This CDR3 spans 16 amino acids. Germline CDR1 and CDR2: SEHNR and FQNEAQ (reference sequence). The CDR3 reads CASSPFLAGANTEAFF. The CDR3, as DNA: TGTGCCAGCAGCCCCTTCTTAGCAGGGGCGAACACTGAAGCTTTCTTT.

This clone was seen a single time. The sample holds other DNA sequences that translate to the same CDR3. This chain links TRBV7-3 with TRBJ2-7; 11 bases align to TRBD2. Trimming took 5 bases from V and 3 from J; bases not matched to a gene: 6. CDR1 and CDR2 (germline): SGHTA, FQGTGA. The CDR3 is 15 amino acids. The CDR3, as DNA: TGTGCCAGCAGCCCGAGACTAGCGGGACACTACGAGCAGTACTTC. Protein sequence: CASSPRLAGHYEQYF.

The chain is built from TRBV9 and TRBJ2-2; unclear D gene. Germline V CDR1 and CDR2: SGDLS, YYNGEE. V was clipped by 0 bases and J by 6 bases, with 12 bases between them. The CDR3 runs 15 residues. CDR3 sequence reads: CASSVGSSLSGELFF. CDR3 DNA sequence: TGTGCCAGCAGCGTAGGTTCTTCTCTCTCCGGGGAGCTGTTTTTT. Together with reference TRBV9 and TRBJ2-2, the CDR3 gives the full variable domain: DSGVTQTPKHLITATGQRVTLRCSPRSGDLSVYWYQQSLDQGLQFLIQYYNGEERAKGNILERFSAQQFPDLHSELNLSSLELGDSALYFCASSVGSSLSGELFFGEGSRLTVL.

The chain couples TRBV6-1 to TRBJ2-5; TRBD1 matches at 7 bases. The CDR3 loop spans 17 amino acids. Germline-derived CDR1 and CDR2 are MNHNS and SASEGT. With V trimmed by 0 bases and J by 7 bases, 14 bases remained unmatched. Here the CDR3 reads CASSEALSLDRVGTQYF. The CDR3 DNA is TGTGCCAGCAGTGAAGCGCTGAGTTTAGACAGGGTCGGGACCCAGTACTTC.

The table lists this clone with a count of one. The rearrangement joins TRBV5-1 to TRBJ2-2; TRBD1 matches at 7 bases. Germline-derived CDR1 and CDR2 are SGHRS and YFSETQ. With 0 bases clipped from V and 5 bases from J, the junction kept 4 bases outside the gene matches. There are 15 residues in the CDR3. This CDR3 reads CASSLGTGRTGELFF. In DNA form, the CDR3 reads TGCGCCAGCAGCTTGGGGACAGGTCGAACCGGGGAGCTGTTTTTT.

The chain employs TRBV29-1 and TRBJ1-2; D is possibly TRBD1 (6 bases). Looked up from germline, CDR1 is SQVTM and CDR2 is ANQGSEA. This CDR3 is 16 amino acids long. Between the trimmed V and J ends, which lost 3 bases and 3 bases, there was a span of 20 bases. The CDR3 here is CSVEGGGALIDYGYTF. CDR3 DNA sequence: TGCAGCGTTGAGGGAGGGGGGGCCCTCATAGACTATGGCTACACCTTC.

J is TRBJ2-7 and V is TRBV18; D gene unclear. This CDR3 spans 14 amino acids. Germline V gives CDR1 KGHSH, CDR2 LQKENI. Trimming left V 3 bases short and J 0 bases short, with 9 bases between. The CDR3 DNA is TGTGCCAGCTCACCTCAGGCAGGCTCCTACGAGCAGTACTTC. This sequence encodes CASSPQAGSYEQYF. Complete variable domain (other parts from reference TRBV18 and TRBJ2-7): NAGVMQNPRHLVRRRGQEARLRCSPMKGHSHVYWYRQLPEEGLKFMVYLQKENIIDESGMPKERFSAEFPKEGPSILRIQQVVRGDSAAYFCASSPQAGSYEQYFGPGTRLTVT.

This chain joins TRBV9 and TRBJ2-7; 10 bases fit TRBD2. The CDR3 consists of 16 residues. Germline V gene sequence: CDR1 SGDLS, CDR2 YYNGEE. V was clipped by 0 bases and J by 2 bases; unmatched bases: 5. Here the CDR3 DNA reads TGTGCCAGCAGCGTAGGTCCCAGCGGGGGGGCCTACGAGCAGTACTTC. Translation gives CASSVGPSGGAYEQYF. The complete variable domain, with remaining parts taken from reference TRBV9 and TRBJ2-7, reads DSGVTQTPKHLITATGQRVTLRCSPRSGDLSVYWYQQSLDQGLQFLIQYYNGEERAKGNILERFSAQQFPDLHSELNLSSLELGDSALYFCASSVGPSGGAYEQYFGPGTRLTVT.